Below, 27 T cell receptor beta chains from the same sample are listed, as sequenced in a study of T cell responses to AZD1222 COVID-19 vaccine (TCRdb year 2021). Sample time point, as interpreted from the label and publication: baseline before first vaccination. Library generation was performed with the immunoSEQ multiplex PCR assay. Sourced from immuneACCESS, this table was stored by TCRdb with only in-frame sequences that have V and J called. A share of the clones is absent; for the studies checked, an unresolved V gene accounts for under half, and the remainder has no known explanation. The sample profile shows some 70,000 clones; roughly 82% of them were found once. The biggest ten clones account for around 5% of the sample. The sequencing here drew on peripheral blood, taken on day 0 of AZD1222 vaccination. These TCRs come from an adult in good health.

V usage is TRBV7-6 and J usage is TRBJ1-4; D remains ambiguous. The germline gives CDR1 SGHVS, CDR2 FNYEAQ. This CDR3 comprises 17 residues. Trimming cost V 0 bases and J 4 bases, with 15 bases left between them. The CDR3 loop reads CASSLASRAGYNEKLFF. CDR3 sequence (DNA): TGTGCCAGCAGCTTAGCCTCCCGAGCGGGGTATAATGAAAAACTGTTTTTT.

The J gene is TRBJ1-2, the V gene TRBV2; D not certain. The V end was cut by 2 bases, the J end by 8 bases, with 15 bases between. The CDR3 spans 14 residues. Germline CDR1 SNHLY, CDR2 FYNNEI. The CDR3 protein is CASSEHRDLGGYTF. CDR3 bases: TGTGCCAGCAGTGAACATCGAGACCTAGGAGGCTACACCTTC.

The chain couples TRBV11-3 to TRBJ2-7; no clear D gene. Germline V CDR1 and CDR2: SGHNT, YENEEA. There are 13 residues in the CDR3. The V and J ends lost 0 bases and 3 bases respectively, with 6 bases between them. In DNA, the CDR3 is TGTGCCAGCAGCTTAGATTCCGGCTACGAGCAGTACTTC. It specifies CASSLDSGYEQYF. Full variable domain (remainder filled in from reference TRBV11-3 and TRBJ2-7): EAGVVQSPRYKIIEKKQPVAFWCNPISGHNTLYWYLQNLGQGPELLIRYENEEAVDDSQLPKDRFSAERLKGVDSTLKIQPAELGDSAVYLCASSLDSGYEQYFGPGTRLTVT.

This clone showed up just once. This chain uses TRBV5-6 with TRBJ2-1, with TRBD2 matching 9 bases. This CDR3 contains 14 residues. V trimming: 3 bases; J trimming: 9 bases; junction bases outside the gene matches: 7. Germline CDR1 reads SGHDT; CDR2 reads YYEEEE. CDR3 coding DNA: TGTGCCAGCAGCTCCCCGGCTAGCGGGGCTGAGCAGTTCTTC. Translated, it gives CASSSPASGAEQFF.

CDR3 loop: CSASSMSGGGSNEQFF. As DNA, the CDR3 is TGCAGTGCTAGTTCAATGAGCGGGGGTGGAAGCAATGAGCAGTTCTTC. This rearrangement joins TRBV20-1 to TRBJ2-1; the match to TRBD2 covers 8 bases. Germline CDR1 reads DFQATT; CDR2 reads SNEGSKA (reference sequence). CDR3 length: 16 residues. V lost 3 bases to trimming and J lost 6 bases; unmatched junction nucleotides: 13.

The chain recombines TRBV7-9 with TRBJ2-1; tentatively, D is TRBD2 (5 bases). CDR3 length: 15 amino acids. The germline gives CDR1 SEHNR, CDR2 FQNEAQ (reference sequence). The V and J ends lost 5 bases and 0 bases respectively, with 11 bases between them. The CDR3 protein is CASSPSGSSYNEQFF. DNA for the CDR3: TGTGCCAGCAGCCCGTCGGGGAGCTCCTACAATGAGCAGTTCTTC.

The chain joins TRBV6-5 to TRBJ2-7; 7 positions match TRBD1. The V gene's germline CDR1 is MNHEY and CDR2 SVGAGI. J gave up 5 bases and V 2 bases, and 6 bases lay outside the gene matches. The CDR3 consists of 14 residues. The CDR3 protein is CASSYRTGVNEQYF. Here the CDR3 DNA reads TGTGCCAGCAGTTACAGGACAGGTGTTAACGAGCAGTACTTC.

The chain carries TRBV29-1 and TRBJ2-3; 8 bases are a match to TRBD2. V trimming: 3 bases; J trimming: 2 bases; junction bases outside the gene matches: 4. Germline V lookup: CDR1 SQVTM, CDR2 ANQGSEA. The CDR3 length is 14 residues. The CDR3 here is CSVDSGVATDTQYF. Written as DNA, the CDR3 is TGCAGCGTTGATAGCGGGGTGGCCACAGATACGCAGTATTTT.

This clone was counted a few times. The V call is TRBV7-2, the J call TRBJ2-1, with D possibly being TRBD1 (6 bases). CDR3 length: 13 amino acids. Germline V gives CDR1 SGHTA, CDR2 FQGNSA. The germline V and J ends were trimmed by 4 bases and 5 bases, with 9 bases remaining between them. CDR3 nucleotides: TGTGCCAGCAGCTACGGGACAAACAATGAGCAGTTCTTC. This sequence encodes CASSYGTNNEQFF.

The chain joins TRBV28 to TRBJ1-2, with 9 bases aligning to TRBD1. CDR3 length: 11 amino acids. V lost 11 bases, J lost 10 bases, and 8 bases stayed unmatched. Germline CDR1 reads MDHEN; CDR2 reads SYDVKM. Written as DNA, the CDR3 is TGTGCCGGGGGGACAGGGCCTTACTACACCTTC. It codes for CAGGTGPYYTF.

The rearrangement links TRBV7-2 to TRBJ1-6, with 9 positions matching TRBD1. Germline CDR1 SGHTA, CDR2 FQGNSA. The V segment lost 3 bases and the J segment 6 bases; nucleotides outside the gene matches: 9. The CDR3 loop spans 17 amino acids. Written as DNA, the CDR3 is TGTGCCAGCAGCTTGACCTCTTCGGGACAGGGTAATTCACCCCTCCACTTT. Its protein is CASSLTSSGQGNSPLHF.

The chain is built from TRBV7-6 and TRBJ1-3; TRBD1 is a possible D gene (5 bases). Germline V gene sequence: CDR1 SGHVS, CDR2 FNYEAQ. This CDR3 has 17 residues. The V gene lost 2 bases and the J gene lost 1 base, with 15 bases spanning the gap. The chain's CDR3 is CASSLRGTGGSGNTIYF. The CDR3, as DNA: TGTGCCAGCAGCTTAAGGGGTACAGGAGGATCTGGAAACACCATATATTTT.

The gene calls are TRBV25-1 and TRBJ1-2; TRBD1 is a possible D gene (6 bases). CDR1 and CDR2 (germline): MGHDK, SYGVNS. V shed 2 bases and J shed 2 bases, with 9 bases lying between them. The CDR3 contains 14 residues. CDR3 amino acids: CASSEGGPNYGYTF. CDR3 nucleotides: TGTGCCAGCAGTGAAGGGGGCCCCAACTATGGCTACACCTTC.

The DNA of the CDR3 is TGCAGCGGTGGGGGGGGCCCCAATCAGCCCCAGCATTTT. It encodes CSGGGGPNQPQHF. The V and J genes are TRBV29-1 and TRBJ1-5; possibly TRBD1 for D (6 bases). The CDR3 spans 13 residues. V gave up 7 bases and J gave up 3 bases, with 13 bases separating them. CDR1 and CDR2 (germline): SQVTM, ANQGSEA.

The V gene is TRBV18, the J gene TRBJ2-7; D may match TRBD1 or TRBD2 (5 bases each). The germline CDR1 and CDR2 sequences are KGHSH and LQKENI. V lost 3 bases to trimming and J lost 6 bases, with 12 bases between them. The CDR3 is 13 amino acids. CDR3 bases: TGTGCCAGCTCACCTGGGGACGGTCTCGAGCAGTACTTC. This encodes CASSPGDGLEQYF.

The chain uses TRBV7-8 and TRBJ1-1; unclear D gene. Trimming pared 4 bases from V and 1 base from J, leaving 13 bases between. CDR1 and CDR2 from the germline V gene are SGHVS and FQNEAQ. CDR3 size: 15 residues. CDR3 DNA: TGTGCCAGCAGCTCCCAGGAGCGCCAGAACACTGAAGCTTTCTTT. It yields the protein CASSSQERQNTEAFF.

The J gene is TRBJ1-3, the V gene TRBV27; a possible D gene is TRBD1 (5 bases). Germline CDR1 reads MNHEY; CDR2 reads SMNVEV (reference sequence). The CDR3 extends over 13 amino acids. Trimming removed 0 bases from V and 7 bases from J, with 7 bases in between. CDR3 in DNA: TGTGCCAGCAGTTTATCCCGGGGCAACACCATATATTTT. Encoded protein: CASSLSRGNTIYF.

This chain joins TRBV11-3 and TRBJ1-3; 9 bases are a match to TRBD1. Looked up from germline, CDR1 is SGHNT and CDR2 is YENEEA. The CDR3 is made up of 16 amino acids. Trimming took 5 bases from V and 4 from J; bases not matched to a gene: 9. The CDR3 DNA reads TGTGCCAGCAGCCGATCTGGGACAGGGATCGGAAACACCATATATTTT. It encodes CASSRSGTGIGNTIYF. The full variable domain, with the rest looked up from reference TRBV11-3 and TRBJ1-3, is EAGVVQSPRYKIIEKKQPVAFWCNPISGHNTLYWYLQNLGQGPELLIRYENEEAVDDSQLPKDRFSAERLKGVDSTLKIQPAELGDSAVYLCASSRSGTGIGNTIYFGEGSWLTVV.

J is TRBJ1-2 and V is TRBV19; a possible D gene is TRBD1 (6 bases). This CDR3 comprises 14 residues. Germline V gene data show CDR1 as LNHDA and CDR2 as SQIVND (reference sequence). The V end lost 4 bases, the J end lost 2 bases, and 11 bases lay between the germline ends. The CDR3 loop reads CASSTQQGNYGYTF. CDR3 nucleotides: TGTGCCAGTAGTACCCAACAGGGCAACTATGGCTACACCTTC.

The chain joins TRBV3-1 (or the pseudogene TRBV3-2) to TRBJ2-5; TRBD1 agrees at 10 bases. From germline, CDR1 is LGHDT and CDR2 YNNKEL (reference sequence). This CDR3 region has 14 residues. Trimming cost V 4 bases and J 2 bases; bases outside gene matches: 1. The chain's CDR3 is CASSLDRGQETQYF. The CDR3 coding sequence is TGTGCCAGCAGCCTGGACAGGGGGCAAGAGACCCAGTACTTC.

The V call is TRBV4-1, the J call TRBJ1-4; D is uncertain. CDR1 MGHRA and CDR2 YSYEKL come from the germline V gene. Trimming took off 3 bases at V and 0 bases at J, with 8 bases between the two ends. The CDR3 contains 15 residues. DNA for the CDR3: TGCGCCAGCAGCCAGAGCACCACAACTAATGAAAAACTGTTTTTT. This encodes CASSQSTTTNEKLFF.

This rearrangement joins TRBV24-1 to TRBJ1-5, with TRBD1 as a possible D gene (6 bases). Trimming removed 2 bases from V and 2 bases from J, with 15 bases in between. The germline CDR1 and CDR2 sequences are KGHDR and SFDVKD. The CDR3 has 17 amino acids. The CDR3 nucleotides read TGTGCCACCAGTGATTCGGACCCAGCAGGGGGCAATCAGCCCCAGCATTTT. Protein sequence: CATSDSDPAGGNQPQHF.

The chain links TRBV29-1 to TRBJ2-7; 10 positions agree with TRBD1. J was trimmed by 5 bases and V by 5 bases; bases with no gene match: 3. This CDR3 spans 12 amino acids. The germline CDR1 and CDR2 sequences are SQVTM and ANQGSEA. This CDR3 is CSVSGTGDEQYF. CDR3 nucleotide sequence: TGCAGCGTTTCCGGGACAGGGGACGAGCAGTACTTC.

This rearrangement joins TRBV5-5 to TRBJ2-7; 11 nucleotides align to TRBD1. Unmatched junction bases numbered 4, after V lost 4 bases and J lost 4 bases. CDR1 and CDR2 from the germline V gene are SGHKS and YYEKEE (reference sequence). The CDR3 length is 14 residues. CDR3 DNA: TGTGCCAGCAGCGTCGGACAGGGGGCTTACGAGCAGTACTTC. Translating gives CASSVGQGAYEQYF.

The V gene is TRBV20-1, the J gene TRBJ2-7, with 8 positions matching TRBD2. The V gene's germline CDR1 is DFQATT and CDR2 SNEGSKA (reference sequence). CDR3 size: 11 residues. In nucleotides, the CDR3 is TGCAGCTTTAGCGGGAACTACGAGCAGTACTTC. Its protein product is CSFSGNYEQYF.

The chain employs TRBV6-2 or TRBV6-3 and TRBJ1-6; the D gene is possibly TRBD1 (6 bases). The CDR3 totals 20 residues. In germline, CDR1 is MNHEY, CDR2 SVGEGT. The V end lost 6 bases, the J end lost 9 bases, and 33 bases lay between the germline ends. CDR3 in DNA: TGTGCCAGCAGCGACAGGTGGTTCTTGGACCAAGTCCGTAGGGGTTCACCCCTCCACTTT. Residues: CASSDRWFLDQVRRGSPLHF.

This clone appeared a few times. The rearrangement joins TRBV20-1 to TRBJ1-6; 7 nucleotides align to TRBD1. CDR1 and CDR2 from the germline V gene are DFQATT and SNEGSKA (reference sequence). CDR3 size: 15 residues. The trim removed 3 bases at V and 3 bases at J, leaving 5 bases unmatched. CDR3 nucleotide sequence: TGCAGTGCTAGTCAGGACAGGAACTATAATTCACCCCTCCACTTT. Residues: CSASQDRNYNSPLHF.